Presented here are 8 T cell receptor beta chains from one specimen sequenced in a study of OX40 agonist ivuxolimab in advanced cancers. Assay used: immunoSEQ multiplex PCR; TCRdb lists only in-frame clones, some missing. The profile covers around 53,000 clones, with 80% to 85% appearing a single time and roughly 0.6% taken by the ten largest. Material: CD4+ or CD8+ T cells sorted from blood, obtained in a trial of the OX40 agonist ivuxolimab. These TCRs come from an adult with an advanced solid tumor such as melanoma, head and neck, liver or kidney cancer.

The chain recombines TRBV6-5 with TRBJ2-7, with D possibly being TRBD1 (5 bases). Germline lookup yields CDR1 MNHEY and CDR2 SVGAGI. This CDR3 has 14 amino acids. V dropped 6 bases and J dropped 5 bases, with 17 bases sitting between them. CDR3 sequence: CASREGVSVNEQYF. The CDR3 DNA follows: TGTGCCAGCAGGGAAGGGGTGAGCGTGAACGAGCAGTACTTC.

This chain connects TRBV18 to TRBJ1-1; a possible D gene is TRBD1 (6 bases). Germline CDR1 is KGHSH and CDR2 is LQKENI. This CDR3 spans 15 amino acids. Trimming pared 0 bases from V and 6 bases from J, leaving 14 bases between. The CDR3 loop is CASSPPDSSWPEAFF. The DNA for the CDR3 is TGTGCCAGCTCACCACCGGACAGCTCATGGCCTGAAGCTTTCTTT.

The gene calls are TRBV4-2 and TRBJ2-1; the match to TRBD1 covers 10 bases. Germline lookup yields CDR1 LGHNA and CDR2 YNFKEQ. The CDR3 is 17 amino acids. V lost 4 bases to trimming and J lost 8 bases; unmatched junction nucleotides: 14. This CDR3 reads CASSRLSGTGDIYEQFF. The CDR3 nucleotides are TGTGCCAGCAGCCGCTTATCCGGGACAGGGGATATCTATGAGCAGTTCTTC.

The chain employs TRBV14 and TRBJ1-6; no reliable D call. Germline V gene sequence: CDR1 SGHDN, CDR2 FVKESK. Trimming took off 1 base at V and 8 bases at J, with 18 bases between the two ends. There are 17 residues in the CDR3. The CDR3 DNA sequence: TGTGCCAGCAGCCAAGCTCCCTCAGATTGGCTTGATTCACCCCTCCACTTT. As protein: CASSQAPSDWLDSPLHF. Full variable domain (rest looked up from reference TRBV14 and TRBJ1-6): EAGVTQFPSHSVIEKGQTVTLRCDPISGHDNLYWYRRVMGKEIKFLLHFVKESKQDESGMPNNRFLAERTGGTYSTLKVQPAELEDSGVYFCASSQAPSDWLDSPLHFGNGTRLTVT.

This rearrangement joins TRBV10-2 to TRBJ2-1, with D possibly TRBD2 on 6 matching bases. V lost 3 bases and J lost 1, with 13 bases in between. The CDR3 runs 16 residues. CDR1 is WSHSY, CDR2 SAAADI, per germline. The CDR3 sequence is CASSERAGMSYNEQFF. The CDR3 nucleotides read TGCGCCAGCAGTGAAAGGGCGGGAATGTCCTACAATGAGCAGTTCTTC.

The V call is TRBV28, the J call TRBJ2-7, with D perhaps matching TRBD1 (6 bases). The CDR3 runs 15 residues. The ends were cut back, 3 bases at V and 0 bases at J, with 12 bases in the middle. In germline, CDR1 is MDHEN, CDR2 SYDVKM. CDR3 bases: TGTGCCAGCAGTTTCCCCAGGGGCACCTCCTACGAGCAGTACTTC. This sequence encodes CASSFPRGTSYEQYF.

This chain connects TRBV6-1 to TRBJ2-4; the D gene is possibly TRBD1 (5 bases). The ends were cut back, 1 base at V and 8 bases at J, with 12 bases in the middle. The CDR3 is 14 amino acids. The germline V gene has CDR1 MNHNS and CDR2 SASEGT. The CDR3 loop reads CASSEGGNRDIQYF. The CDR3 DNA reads TGTGCCAGCAGTGAAGGGGGCAATCGGGACATTCAGTACTTC.

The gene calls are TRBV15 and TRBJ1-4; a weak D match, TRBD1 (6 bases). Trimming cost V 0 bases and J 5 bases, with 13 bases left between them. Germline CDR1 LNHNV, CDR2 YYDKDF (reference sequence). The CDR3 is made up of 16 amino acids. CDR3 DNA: TGTGCCACCAGCAGAGACTACGGGGGGGCCAATGAAAAACTGTTTTTT. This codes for CATSRDYGGANEKLFF.